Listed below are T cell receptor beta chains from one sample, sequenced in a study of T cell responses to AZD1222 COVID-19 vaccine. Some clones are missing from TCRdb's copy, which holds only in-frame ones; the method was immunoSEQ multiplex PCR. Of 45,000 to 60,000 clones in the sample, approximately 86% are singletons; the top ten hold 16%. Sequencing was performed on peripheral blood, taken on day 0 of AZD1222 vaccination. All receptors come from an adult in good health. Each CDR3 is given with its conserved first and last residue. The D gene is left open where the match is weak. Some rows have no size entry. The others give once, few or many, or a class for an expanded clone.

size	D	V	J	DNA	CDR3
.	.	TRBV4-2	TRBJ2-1	TGTGCCAGCAGCCAAGAAGCCGGGTACGCCTACAATGAGCAGTTCTTC	CASSQEAGYAYNEQFF
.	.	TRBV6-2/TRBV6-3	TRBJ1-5	TGTGCCAGCAGCCGTCCTCTATGGGGTCAGCCCCAGCATTTT	CASSRPLWGQPQHF
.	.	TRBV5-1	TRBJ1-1	TGCGCCAGCAGCCCAGTACAGGGCAACACTGAAGCTTTCTTT	CASSPVQGNTEAFF
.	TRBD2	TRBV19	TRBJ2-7	TGTGCCAGTCGGGGGGGGCATGACTCCTACGAGCAGTACTTC	CASRGGHDSYEQYF
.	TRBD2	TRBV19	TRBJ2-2	TGTGCCTCGAAGACTAGCGGGACCACCGGGGAGCTGTTTTTT	CASKTSGTTGELFF
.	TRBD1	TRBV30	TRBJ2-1	TGTGCCTGGAACCAGGGGGACAATGAGCAGTTCTTC	CAWNQGDNEQFF
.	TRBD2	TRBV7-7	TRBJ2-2	TGTGCTAGCAGCCAGCGGGAGAACACCGGGGAGCTGTTTTTT	CASSQRENTGELFF
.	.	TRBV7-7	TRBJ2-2	TGTGCTAGCAGCTTAGGTGTTGCGAACACCGGGGAGCTGTTTTTT	CASSLGVANTGELFF
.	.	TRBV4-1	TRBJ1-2	TGCGCCAGCAGCCAAGATTATGAGGGAGAAAGGAAAACCTCCTTC	CASSQDYEGERKTSF
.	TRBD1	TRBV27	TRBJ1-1	TGTGCCAGCAGGATACAGGGGACGAACACTGAAGCTTTCTTT	CASRIQGTNTEAFF
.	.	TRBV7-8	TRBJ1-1	TGTGCCAGCAGCCCCGGGCCCTCTCAAGCTTTCTTT	CASSPGPSQAFF
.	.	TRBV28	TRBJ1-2	TGTGCCAGCAGTGCCACAGGGAGGCCCTATGGCTACACCTTC	CASSATGRPYGYTF
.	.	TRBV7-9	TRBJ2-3	TGTGCCAGCAGCGCCCGGTCGGTAGCGGCTAGCACAGATACGCAGTATTTT	CASSARSVAASTDTQYF
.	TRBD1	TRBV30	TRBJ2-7	TGTGCCGGGACCGGGACAGGGATCTACGAGCAGTACTTC	CAGTGTGIYEQYF
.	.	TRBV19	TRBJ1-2	TGTGCCAGTAGACCAAGCGCCAGTTACTATGGCTACACCTTC	CASRPSASYYGYTF
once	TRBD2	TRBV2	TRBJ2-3	TGTGCCAGCAGCGTACGGGCGGGAGGTACAGATACGCAGTATTTT	CASSVRAGGTDTQYF
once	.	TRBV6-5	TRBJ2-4	TGTGCCAGCAGCCTCGCGGGGTCCGTCATTCAGTACTTC	CASSLAGSVIQYF
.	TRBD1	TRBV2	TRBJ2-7	TGTGCCAGCAGTTCGGGACAGGGTTTCCTACTCCGCTTC	CASSSGQGFLLRF
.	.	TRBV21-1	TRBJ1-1	TGTGCCAGCAGCAAAGTTGCGGGAGGCGACACTGAAGCTTTCTTT	CASSKVAGGDTEAFF